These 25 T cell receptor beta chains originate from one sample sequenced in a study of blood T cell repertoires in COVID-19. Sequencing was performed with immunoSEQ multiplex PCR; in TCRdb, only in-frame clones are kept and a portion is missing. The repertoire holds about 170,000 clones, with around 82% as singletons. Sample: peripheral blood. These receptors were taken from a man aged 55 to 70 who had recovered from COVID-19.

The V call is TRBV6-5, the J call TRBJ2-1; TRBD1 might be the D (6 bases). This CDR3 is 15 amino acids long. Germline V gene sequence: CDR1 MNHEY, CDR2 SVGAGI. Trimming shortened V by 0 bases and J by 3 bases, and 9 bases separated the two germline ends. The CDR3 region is CASSYSTGVYNEQFF. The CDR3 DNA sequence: TGTGCCAGCAGTTACTCGACAGGAGTCTACAATGAGCAGTTCTTC.

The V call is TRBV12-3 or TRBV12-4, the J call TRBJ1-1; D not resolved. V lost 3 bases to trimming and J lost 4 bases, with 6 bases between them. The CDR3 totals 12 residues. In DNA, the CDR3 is TGTGCCAGCAGTTTTATCGGCACTGAAGCTTTCTTT. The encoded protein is CASSFIGTEAFF.

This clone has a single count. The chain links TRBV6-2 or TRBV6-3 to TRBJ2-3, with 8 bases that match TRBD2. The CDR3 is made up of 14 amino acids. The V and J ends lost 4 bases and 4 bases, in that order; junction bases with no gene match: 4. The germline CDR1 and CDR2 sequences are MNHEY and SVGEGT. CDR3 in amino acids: CASSLAGIPDTQYF. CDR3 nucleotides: TGTGCCAGCAGTTTAGCGGGGATCCCAGATACGCAGTATTTT.

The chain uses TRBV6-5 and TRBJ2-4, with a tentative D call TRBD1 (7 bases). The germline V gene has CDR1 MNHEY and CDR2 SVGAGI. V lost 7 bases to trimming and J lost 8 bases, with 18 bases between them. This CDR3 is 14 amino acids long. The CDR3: CASNSEGALDIQYF. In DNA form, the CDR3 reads TGTGCCAGCAACTCGGAGGGGGCCCTGGACATTCAGTACTTC.

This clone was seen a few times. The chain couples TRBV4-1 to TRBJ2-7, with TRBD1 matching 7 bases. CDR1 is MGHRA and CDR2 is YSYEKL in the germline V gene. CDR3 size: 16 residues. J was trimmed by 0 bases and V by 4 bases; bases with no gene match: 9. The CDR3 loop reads CASSPAPTGNSYEQYF. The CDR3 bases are TGCGCCAGCAGCCCGGCCCCGACAGGGAACTCCTACGAGCAGTACTTC.

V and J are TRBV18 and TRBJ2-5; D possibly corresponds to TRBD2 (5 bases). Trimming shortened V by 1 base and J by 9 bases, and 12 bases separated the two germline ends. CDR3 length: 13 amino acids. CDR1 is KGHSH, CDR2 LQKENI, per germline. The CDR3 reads CASSPHPSEAQYF. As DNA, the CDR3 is TGTGCCAGCTCACCACACCCCTCGGAGGCCCAGTACTTC. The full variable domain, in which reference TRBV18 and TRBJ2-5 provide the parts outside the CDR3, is NAGVMQNPRHLVRRRGQEARLRCSPMKGHSHVYWYRQLPEEGLKFMVYLQKENIIDESGMPKERFSAEFPKEGPSILRIQQVVRGDSAAYFCASSPHPSEAQYFGPGTRLLVL.

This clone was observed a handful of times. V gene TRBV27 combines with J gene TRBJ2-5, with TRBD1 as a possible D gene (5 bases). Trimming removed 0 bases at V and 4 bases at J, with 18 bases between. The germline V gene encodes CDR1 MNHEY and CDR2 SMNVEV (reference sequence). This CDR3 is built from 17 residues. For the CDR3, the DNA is TGTGCCAGCAGTTTATCAACACCGGGCAGGGCCCTAGAGACCCAGTACTTC. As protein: CASSLSTPGRALETQYF.

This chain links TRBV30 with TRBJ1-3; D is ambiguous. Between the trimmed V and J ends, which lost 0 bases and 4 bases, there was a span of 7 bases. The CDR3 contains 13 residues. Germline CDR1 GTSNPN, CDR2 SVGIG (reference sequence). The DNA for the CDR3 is TGTGCCTGGAGTGTACCCGGGGGAAACACCATATATTTT. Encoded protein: CAWSVPGGNTIYF.

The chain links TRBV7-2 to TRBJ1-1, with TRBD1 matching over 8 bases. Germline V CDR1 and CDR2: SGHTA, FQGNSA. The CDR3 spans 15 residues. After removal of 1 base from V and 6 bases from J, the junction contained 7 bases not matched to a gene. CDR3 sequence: CASSLERTGWAEAFF. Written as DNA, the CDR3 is TGTGCCAGCAGCTTAGAGAGGACAGGGTGGGCTGAAGCTTTCTTT.

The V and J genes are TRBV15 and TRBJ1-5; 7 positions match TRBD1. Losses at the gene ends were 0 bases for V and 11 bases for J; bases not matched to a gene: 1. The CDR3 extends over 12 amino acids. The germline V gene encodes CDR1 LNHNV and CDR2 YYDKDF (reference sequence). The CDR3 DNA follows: TGTGCCACCAGCAGAGATCAGGGGGCCCAGCATTTT. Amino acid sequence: CATSRDQGAQHF.

CDR3 protein: CASSLSHEQYF. The CDR3 region has the DNA TGTGCCAGCAGCCTAAGCCACGAGCAGTACTTC. The chain links TRBV7-2 to TRBJ2-7; D unclear. The V end lost 5 bases, the J end lost 5 bases, and 7 bases lay between the germline ends. Germline V lookup: CDR1 SGHTA, CDR2 FQGNSA. The CDR3 has 11 residues.

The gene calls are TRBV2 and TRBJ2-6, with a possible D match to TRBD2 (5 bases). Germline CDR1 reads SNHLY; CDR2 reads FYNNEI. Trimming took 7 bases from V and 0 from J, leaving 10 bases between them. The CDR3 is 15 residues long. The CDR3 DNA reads TGTGCCAGCACCGGGGAACCCTCTGGGGCCAACGTCCTGACTTTC. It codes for CASTGEPSGANVLTF.

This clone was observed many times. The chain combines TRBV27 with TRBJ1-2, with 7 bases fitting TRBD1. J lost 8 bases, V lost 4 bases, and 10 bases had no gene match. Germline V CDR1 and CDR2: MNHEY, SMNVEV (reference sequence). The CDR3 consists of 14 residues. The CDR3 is CASSSGGAQRGYTF. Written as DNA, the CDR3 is TGTGCCAGCAGTTCAGGGGGAGCACAGAGGGGCTACACCTTC.

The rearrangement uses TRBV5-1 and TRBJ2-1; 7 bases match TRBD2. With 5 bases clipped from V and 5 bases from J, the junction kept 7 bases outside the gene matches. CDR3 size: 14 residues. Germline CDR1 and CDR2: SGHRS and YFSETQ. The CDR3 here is CASRLAGDNNEQFF. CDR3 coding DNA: TGCGCCAGCAGGCTGGCGGGGGATAACAATGAGCAGTTCTTC.

The CDR3: CSASVLAGGYTDTQYF. The CDR3 DNA is TGCAGTGCTAGTGTACTAGCGGGGGGATACACAGATACGCAGTATTTT. The chain has TRBV20-1 and TRBJ2-3; 12 nucleotides line up with TRBD2. V lost 3 bases, J lost 2 bases, and 6 bases stayed unmatched. From germline, CDR1 is DFQATT and CDR2 SNEGSKA (reference sequence). The CDR3 runs 16 residues.

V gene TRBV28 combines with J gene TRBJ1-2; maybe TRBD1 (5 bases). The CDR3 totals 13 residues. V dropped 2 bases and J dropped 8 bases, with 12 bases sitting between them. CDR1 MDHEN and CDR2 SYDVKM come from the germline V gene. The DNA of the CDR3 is TGTGCCAGCAGTTTAGGGGCCCGAGTGGGCTACACCTTC. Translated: CASSLGARVGYTF.

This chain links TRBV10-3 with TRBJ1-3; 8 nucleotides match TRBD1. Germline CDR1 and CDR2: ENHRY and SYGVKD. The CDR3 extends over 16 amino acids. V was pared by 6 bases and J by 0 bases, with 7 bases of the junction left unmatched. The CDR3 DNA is TGTGCCATCAGCCCGGGACAGGCCATCTCTGGAAACACCATATATTTT. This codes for CAISPGQAISGNTIYF.

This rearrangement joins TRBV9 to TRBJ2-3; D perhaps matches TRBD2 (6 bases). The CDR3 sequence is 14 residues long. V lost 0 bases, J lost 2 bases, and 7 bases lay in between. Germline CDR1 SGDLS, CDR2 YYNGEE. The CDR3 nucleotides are TGTGCCAGCAGCGTAGTGGACTACACAGATACGCAGTATTTT. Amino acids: CASSVVDYTDTQYF.

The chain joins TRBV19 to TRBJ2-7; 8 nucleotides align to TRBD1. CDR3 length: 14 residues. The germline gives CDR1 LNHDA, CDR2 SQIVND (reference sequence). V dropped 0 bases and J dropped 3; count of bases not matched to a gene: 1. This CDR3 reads CASSIDGQGYEQYF. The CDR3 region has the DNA TGTGCCAGTAGTATAGACGGACAGGGCTACGAGCAGTACTTC.

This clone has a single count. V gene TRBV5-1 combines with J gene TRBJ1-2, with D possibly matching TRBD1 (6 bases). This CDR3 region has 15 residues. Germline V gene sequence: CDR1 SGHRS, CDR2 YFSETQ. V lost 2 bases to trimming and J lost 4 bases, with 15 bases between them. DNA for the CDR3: TGCGCCAGCAGCTTTAACCCTGACAGGTCCTATGGCTACACCTTC. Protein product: CASSFNPDRSYGYTF.

The CDR3 reads CASSTGDSGNTIYF. In DNA, the CDR3 is TGTGCCAGCAGCACAGGGGACTCTGGAAACACCATATATTTT. V usage is TRBV25-1 and J usage is TRBJ1-3; 7 nucleotides align to TRBD1. The CDR3 loop spans 14 amino acids. The V segment lost 6 bases and the J segment 0 bases; nucleotides outside the gene matches: 2. Germline V gives CDR1 MGHDK, CDR2 SYGVNS.

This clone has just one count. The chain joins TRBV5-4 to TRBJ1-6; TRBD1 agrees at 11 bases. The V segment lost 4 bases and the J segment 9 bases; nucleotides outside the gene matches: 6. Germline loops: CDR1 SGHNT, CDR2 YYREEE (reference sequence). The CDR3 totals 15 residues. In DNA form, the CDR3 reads TGTGCCAGCAGCCCCGGAGGGACAGGGGGTTCACCCCTCCACTTT. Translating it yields CASSPGGTGGSPLHF.

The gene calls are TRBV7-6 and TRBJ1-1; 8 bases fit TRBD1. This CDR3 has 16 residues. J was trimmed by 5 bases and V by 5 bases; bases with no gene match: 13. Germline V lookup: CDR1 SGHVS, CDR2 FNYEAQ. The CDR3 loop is CASSRVPNRGGTEAFF. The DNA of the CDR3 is TGTGCCAGCAGCCGGGTCCCAAACAGGGGGGGAACTGAAGCTTTCTTT.

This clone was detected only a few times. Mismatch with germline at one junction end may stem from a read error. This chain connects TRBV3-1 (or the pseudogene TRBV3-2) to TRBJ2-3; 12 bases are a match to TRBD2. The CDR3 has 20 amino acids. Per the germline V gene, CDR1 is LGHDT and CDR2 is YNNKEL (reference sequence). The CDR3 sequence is CASSQVETSGGPTRTDTQYF. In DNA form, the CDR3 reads TGTGCCAGCAGCCAAGTCGAGACTAGCGGGGGCCCTACCCGCACAGATACACAGTATTTT.

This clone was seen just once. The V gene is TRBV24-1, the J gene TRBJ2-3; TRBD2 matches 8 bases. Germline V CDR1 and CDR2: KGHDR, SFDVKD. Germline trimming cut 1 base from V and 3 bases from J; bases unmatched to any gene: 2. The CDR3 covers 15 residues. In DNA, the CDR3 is TGTGCCACCAGTGATTTTAGCGGGGTTACAGATACGCAGTATTTT. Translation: CATSDFSGVTDTQYF.